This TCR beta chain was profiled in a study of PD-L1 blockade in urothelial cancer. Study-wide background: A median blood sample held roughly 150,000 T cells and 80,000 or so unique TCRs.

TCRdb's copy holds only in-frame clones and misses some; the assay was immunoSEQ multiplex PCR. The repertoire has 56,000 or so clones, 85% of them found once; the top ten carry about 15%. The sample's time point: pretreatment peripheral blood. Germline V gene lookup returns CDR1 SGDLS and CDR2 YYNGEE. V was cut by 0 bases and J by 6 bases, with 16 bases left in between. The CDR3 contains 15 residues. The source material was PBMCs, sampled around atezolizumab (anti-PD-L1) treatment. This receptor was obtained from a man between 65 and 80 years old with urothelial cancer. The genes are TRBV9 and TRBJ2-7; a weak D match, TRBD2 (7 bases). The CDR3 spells CASSVDPGGLGEQYF. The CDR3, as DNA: TGTGCCAGCAGCGTAGACCCGGGGGGCTTGGGCGAGCAGTACTTC.